Listed here are 8 T cell receptor beta chains from one sample, sequenced in a study of blood T cell repertoires in COVID-19. Sequencing used immunoSEQ multiplex PCR; TCRdb keeps in-frame clones, though not all of them. The sample consists of 360,000 or so clones, approximately 84% of them appearing once. Sequencing used PBMCs or T cells enriched from blood (not recorded which). These receptors were taken from a woman younger than 45 who had recovered from COVID-19.

The chain combines TRBV18 with TRBJ1-5; TRBD1 aligns across 8 bases. Germline V gene data show CDR1 as KGHSH and CDR2 as LQKENI. Germline trimming cut 3 bases from V and 7 bases from J; bases unmatched to any gene: 8. This CDR3 has 15 residues. CDR3 sequence: CASSPVDRGGQPQHF. The CDR3 DNA reads as TGTGCCAGCTCACCCGTAGACAGGGGTGGCCAGCCCCAGCATTTT. Looking up the rest from reference TRBV18 and TRBJ1-5 gives the full variable domain: NAGVMQNPRHLVRRRGQEARLRCSPMKGHSHVYWYRQLPEEGLKFMVYLQKENIIDESGMPKERFSAEFPKEGPSILRIQQVVRGDSAAYFCASSPVDRGGQPQHFGDGTRLSIL.

The chain's CDR3 is CASSPRDRAGNTIYF. Here the CDR3 DNA reads TGTGCCAGCAGCCCGCGGGACAGGGCTGGAAACACCATATATTTT. The chain carries TRBV3-1 (or the pseudogene TRBV3-2) and TRBJ1-3; 9 bases match TRBD1. The CDR3 sequence is 15 residues long. Trimming took 4 bases from V and 2 from J; bases not matched to a gene: 3. Germline CDR1 is LGHDT and CDR2 is YNNKEL (reference sequence).

This rearrangement joins TRBV2 to TRBJ1-3; D remains unclear. CDR1 is SNHLY and CDR2 is FYNNEI in the germline V gene. The CDR3 runs 12 residues. With 10 bases removed from V and 4 bases from J, the gap between germline ends came to 11 bases. DNA of the CDR3: TGTGCCACCCATGAGGGCGGAAACACCATATATTTT. It is translated as CATHEGGNTIYF.

The V call is TRBV27, the J call TRBJ2-1; TRBD2 aligns across 8 bases. V was clipped by 2 bases and J by 9 bases; unmatched bases: 21. The germline CDR1 and CDR2 sequences are MNHEY and SMNVEV (reference sequence). The CDR3 runs to 19 residues. In DNA form, the CDR3 reads TGTGCCAGCAGTTTAAGAGGCAGTCAGGGACGGGAGGGCCTTGGTGAGCAGTTCTTC. Its translation: CASSLRGSQGREGLGEQFF.

The chain recombines TRBV23-1 with TRBJ2-5, with 9 bases that match TRBD1. TRBV23-1 is treated as an ORF (open reading frame) with a function not yet certain. After removal of 0 bases from V and 5 bases from J, the junction contained 7 bases not matched to a gene. The CDR3 is made up of 16 amino acids. In DNA form, the CDR3 reads TGCGCCAGCAGTCAATCGGGAGGACAGGGGCTGGAGACCCAGTACTTC. Translation: CASSQSGGQGLETQYF.

V is TRBV18 and J is TRBJ2-1, with 9 bases aligning to TRBD2. Germline V gene lookup returns CDR1 KGHSH and CDR2 LQKENI. The length of the CDR3 is 16 residues. V lost 6 bases, J lost 7 bases, and 13 bases stayed unmatched. CDR3 region: CASSPPSGTYANEQFF. In nucleotides, the CDR3 is TGTGCCAGCTCCCCCCCTAGCGGGACGTATGCAAATGAGCAGTTCTTC.

The chain uses TRBV5-5 and TRBJ2-3; TRBD2 agrees at 8 bases. The length of the CDR3 is 17 residues. J was trimmed by 0 bases and V by 4 bases; bases with no gene match: 10. Germline lookup yields CDR1 SGHKS and CDR2 YYEKEE (reference sequence). The CDR3 spells CASSPEVPGGSTDTQYF. For the CDR3, the DNA is TGTGCCAGCAGCCCGGAGGTCCCGGGAGGGAGCACAGATACGCAGTATTTT.

The chain links TRBV6-2 or TRBV6-3 to TRBJ1-1, with a weak D call TRBD1 (5 bases). The CDR3 length is 15 residues. Trimming took off 6 bases at V and 1 base at J, with 15 bases between the two ends. Germline lookup yields CDR1 MNHEY and CDR2 SVGEGT. The CDR3 protein is CASSERDFGNTEAFF. CDR3 bases: TGTGCCAGCAGCGAACGGGACTTCGGGAACACTGAAGCTTTCTTT.